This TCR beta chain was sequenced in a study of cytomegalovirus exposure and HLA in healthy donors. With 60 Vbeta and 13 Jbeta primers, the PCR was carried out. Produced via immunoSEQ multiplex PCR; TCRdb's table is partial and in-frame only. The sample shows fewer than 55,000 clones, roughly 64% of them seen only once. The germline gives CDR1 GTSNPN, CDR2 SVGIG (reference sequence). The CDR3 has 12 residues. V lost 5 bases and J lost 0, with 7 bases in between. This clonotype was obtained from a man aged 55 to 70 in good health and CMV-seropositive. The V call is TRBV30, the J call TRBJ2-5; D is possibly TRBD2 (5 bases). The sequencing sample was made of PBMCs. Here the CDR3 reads CAWGEYQETQYF. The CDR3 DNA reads TGTGCCTGGGGGGAGTACCAAGAGACCCAGTACTTC.